This TCR beta chain was retrieved from a study of blood T cell repertoires in COVID-19. Overall study: Sites across the United States, Italy and Spain contributed samples from acute and convalescent COVID-19. T cells, B-cell-depleted T cells, or PBMCs supplied cDNA or gDNA.

Produced via immunoSEQ multiplex PCR; TCRdb's table is partial and in-frame only. The sample holds 150,000 to 200,000 clones; approximately 82% are singletons and the top ten take under 9%. From germline, CDR1 is LGHDT and CDR2 YNNKEL (reference sequence). The CDR3 is 19 residues long. V lost 2 bases and J lost 1, with 23 bases in between. This clone is a singleton in its sample. The V and J genes are TRBV3-1 (or the pseudogene TRBV3-2) and TRBJ1-1; weak D call: TRBD1 (6 bases). The sequenced material came from peripheral blood. This TCR was sampled from a woman aged 40 to 49 with COVID-19, enrolled during active disease. In nucleotides, the CDR3 is TGTGCCAGCAGCCAAAGACGCGGGGGGCGCATAACGAAGAACACTGAAGCTTTCTTT. It codes for CASSQRRGGRITKNTEAFF.